These 21 T cell receptor beta chains came from one sample sequenced in a study of T cell responses to AZD1222 COVID-19 vaccine. Profiled with immunoSEQ multiplex PCR; TCRdb holds only in-frame clones, not every one. This sample has 40,000 to 50,000 clones, with 65% to 85% found just once. Sample: peripheral blood, taken 28 days after the second AZD1222 dose. The receptor source for this set is an adult who received the AZD1222 COVID-19 vaccine.

The CDR3 region has the DNA TGCGCCAGCAGCCTCATTTCTAGCGGGGGAAGCTACTACAATGAGCAGTTCTTC. It translates to CASSLISSGGSYYNEQFF. The V and J genes are TRBV4-1 and TRBJ2-1; the match to TRBD2 covers 10 bases. Germline V lookup: CDR1 MGHRA, CDR2 YSYEKL. The length of the CDR3 is 18 residues. V lost 4 bases, J lost 3 bases, and 12 bases stayed unmatched.

The V gene is TRBV28, the J gene TRBJ1-3; weak D call: TRBD1 (5 bases). Germline loops: CDR1 MDHEN, CDR2 SYDVKM. The CDR3 has 14 amino acids. Trimming removed 7 bases at V and 6 bases at J, with 16 bases between. The CDR3 loop reads CASTFGASVNTIYF. The CDR3 coding sequence is TGTGCCAGCACCTTTGGGGCCAGTGTAAACACCATATATTTT.

This clone turned up a few times. This chain joins TRBV5-1 and TRBJ2-7; 11 nucleotides line up with TRBD2. Trimming cost V 4 bases and J 6 bases; bases outside gene matches: 18. Per the germline V gene, CDR1 is SGHRS and CDR2 is YFSETQ. The CDR3 has 18 amino acids. CDR3 region: CASSHTGSSGGSGSEQYF. The CDR3 DNA is TGCGCCAGCAGCCATACCGGGTCTAGCGGGGGGTCGGGATCCGAGCAGTACTTC.

The chain couples TRBV7-2 to TRBJ2-2; D is undetermined. The germline gives CDR1 SGHTA, CDR2 FQGNSA. Trimming cost V 5 bases and J 7 bases, with 8 bases left between them. The CDR3 is 12 residues long. Here the CDR3 reads CASSRAGGELFF. In DNA, the CDR3 is TGTGCCAGCAGCCGGGCTGGCGGGGAGCTGTTTTTT.

The chain is built from TRBV6-2 or TRBV6-3 and TRBJ1-1; D perhaps matches TRBD1 (5 bases). With 0 bases removed from V and 6 bases from J, the gap between germline ends came to 11 bases. The CDR3 has 14 residues. Per germline, CDR1 MNHEY and CDR2 SVGEGT. The CDR3 region is CASSYSTQAAEAFF. The CDR3 bases are TGTGCCAGCAGTTACTCGACACAGGCGGCTGAAGCTTTCTTT.

The chain uses TRBV29-1 and TRBJ1-1; unclear D gene. This CDR3 region has 11 residues. Looked up from germline, CDR1 is SQVTM and CDR2 is ANQGSEA. V lost 3 bases and J 8 bases, leaving 10 bases between the germline ends. This CDR3 reads CSVDRLNEAFF. In nucleotides, the CDR3 is TGCAGCGTTGACAGACTAAACGAAGCTTTCTTT. The whole variable domain, remainder taken from reference TRBV29-1 and TRBJ1-1, is SAVISQKPSRDICQRGTSLTIQCQVDSQVTMMFWYRQQPGQSLTLIATANQGSEATYESGFVIDKFPISRPNLTFSTLTVSNMSPEDSSIYLCSVDRLNEAFFGQGTRLTVV.

The chain recombines TRBV5-1 with TRBJ1-1, with D unclear. The germline V gene encodes CDR1 SGHRS and CDR2 YFSETQ. The CDR3 is made up of 12 amino acids. Trimming pared 2 bases from V and 3 bases from J, leaving 5 bases between. The CDR3 coding sequence is TGCGCCAGCAGCTTTGGAGACACTGAAGCTTTCTTT. Its translation: CASSFGDTEAFF.

This clone has only a few counts. V and J are TRBV7-8 and TRBJ1-5; D ambiguous. Per the germline V gene, CDR1 is SGHVS and CDR2 is FQNEAQ. The V end was cut by 1 base, the J end by 0 bases, with 7 bases between. The CDR3 spans 15 residues. CDR3 in amino acids: CASSLVRNSNQPQHF. CDR3 coding DNA: TGTGCCAGCAGCTTAGTGCGAAATAGCAATCAGCCCCAGCATTTT.

In nucleotides, the CDR3 is TGCGCCAGCAGCCAAAATACAGGATACGAGCAGTACTTC. Amino acids: CASSQNTGYEQYF. This chain links TRBV5-1 with TRBJ2-7; D perhaps matches TRBD1 (5 bases). V gave up 4 bases and J gave up 4 bases, with 12 bases separating them. Germline CDR1 SGHRS, CDR2 YFSETQ. This CDR3 has 13 amino acids.

The rearrangement links TRBV19 to TRBJ1-1; D may be TRBD1 (5 bases). Trimming took 3 bases from V and 0 from J, leaving 14 bases between them. Germline V gene data show CDR1 as LNHDA and CDR2 as SQIVND (reference sequence). The CDR3 contains 16 residues. The CDR3 loop reads CASSMLQGAMNTEAFF. For the CDR3, the DNA is TGTGCCAGTAGTATGTTGCAGGGCGCGATGAACACTGAAGCTTTCTTT.

The chain combines TRBV7-6 with TRBJ2-7; 8 bases align to TRBD2. This CDR3 comprises 11 residues. V lost 5 bases, J lost 13 bases, and 7 bases stayed unmatched. From germline, CDR1 is SGHVS and CDR2 FNYEAQ. The CDR3 sequence: CASSPRGGLYF. The CDR3 DNA sequence: TGTGCCAGCAGCCCCCGCGGGGGGCTATACTTC.

The genes are TRBV11-2 and TRBJ1-2; D ambiguous. Germline V gene data show CDR1 as SGHAT and CDR2 as FQNNGV. The germline V and J ends were trimmed by 3 bases and 0 bases, with 11 bases remaining between them. The CDR3 contains 15 residues. CDR3 region: CASSFPGRANYGYTF. The CDR3 coding sequence is TGTGCCAGCAGCTTCCCGGGTCGCGCTAACTATGGCTACACCTTC.

This rearrangement joins TRBV29-1 to TRBJ2-7, with D unresolved. The V and J ends lost 2 bases and 2 bases respectively, with 7 bases between them. There are 12 residues in the CDR3. Germline V gene lookup returns CDR1 SQVTM and CDR2 ANQGSEA. The CDR3 sequence is CSVEFGPYEQYF. For the CDR3, the DNA is TGCAGCGTTGAATTTGGGCCCTACGAGCAGTACTTC.

V gene TRBV3-1 (or the pseudogene TRBV3-2) combines with J gene TRBJ2-1; D unclear. CDR3 length: 11 amino acids. Germline CDR1 LGHDT, CDR2 YNNKEL (reference sequence). With 4 bases removed from V and 6 bases from J, the gap between germline ends came to 4 bases. The CDR3 loop reads CASSLLNEQFF. Here the CDR3 DNA reads TGTGCCAGCAGCCTCCTCAATGAGCAGTTCTTC.

The V call is TRBV5-6, the J call TRBJ1-2; TRBD1 might be the D (6 bases). Germline lookup yields CDR1 SGHDT and CDR2 YYEEEE. V was trimmed by 4 bases and J by 3 bases, leaving 16 bases between them. The CDR3 has 15 amino acids. CDR3 sequence (DNA): TGTGCCAGCAGCGCAAACCGGGACACTTACTATGGCTACACCTTC. This gives the protein CASSANRDTYYGYTF.

This rearrangement joins TRBV27 to TRBJ2-5; D is unresolved. Germline loops: CDR1 MNHEY, CDR2 SMNVEV (reference sequence). Trimming took off 5 bases at V and 2 bases at J, with 9 bases between the two ends. The CDR3 extends over 13 amino acids. The CDR3 spells CASSRRLQETQYF. CDR3 nucleotide sequence: TGTGCCAGCAGTCGACGGCTTCAAGAGACCCAGTACTTC.

This clone appeared once. This chain connects TRBV7-8 to TRBJ1-6; D unclear. The V end was cut by 2 bases, the J end by 10 bases, with 15 bases between. The CDR3 totals 15 residues. Per germline, CDR1 SGHVS and CDR2 FQNEAQ. Written as DNA, the CDR3 is TGTGCCAGCAGCTTAATTACAGTTGAGTCCTCACCCCTCCACTTT. Encoded protein: CASSLITVESSPLHF.

The V call is TRBV7-9, the J call TRBJ1-5; D possibly corresponds to TRBD1 (5 bases). The length of the CDR3 is 14 residues. The V gene lost 0 bases and the J gene lost 5 bases, with 8 bases spanning the gap. Germline CDR1 reads SEHNR; CDR2 reads FQNEAQ (reference sequence). The CDR3 nucleotides read TGTGCCAGCAGCTTAGCGGGGCGGGATCAGCCCCAGCATTTT. Protein sequence: CASSLAGRDQPQHF.

This rearrangement joins TRBV27 to TRBJ1-1; 10 bases match TRBD1. The junction had 19 bases not matched to a gene; V was cut back by 5 bases and J by 1 base. The CDR3 runs to 20 residues. Germline CDR1 is MNHEY and CDR2 is SMNVEV (reference sequence). The CDR3 loop is CASSPPLGQGSGNRNTEAFF. CDR3 in DNA: TGTGCCAGCAGTCCCCCTTTGGGACAGGGGTCCGGGAACCGGAACACTGAAGCTTTCTTT.

This clone is a singleton in its sample. The chain employs TRBV7-9 and TRBJ1-1, with D perhaps TRBD1 (6 bases). The CDR3 covers 14 residues. The germline V gene encodes CDR1 SEHNR and CDR2 FQNEAQ (reference sequence). With 1 base removed from V and 7 bases from J, the gap between germline ends came to 13 bases. The CDR3 spells CASSLVQGRNEAFF. The CDR3 bases are TGTGCCAGCAGCTTAGTACAGGGTCGTAATGAAGCTTTCTTT.

The chain recombines TRBV7-2 with TRBJ1-1; 9 positions agree with TRBD1. Germline values: CDR1 SGHTA, CDR2 FQGNSA. V lost 4 bases and J lost 6; bases outside the gene matches: 9. This CDR3 has 15 amino acids. The CDR3 bases are TGTGCCAGCAGCTATGGGGGGACAGGGATCCCTGAAGCTTTCTTT. It yields the protein CASSYGGTGIPEAFF.